This T cell receptor (beta chain) stems from a study of OX40 agonist ivuxolimab in advanced cancers. Study-wide context: Intravenous ivuxolimab was administered to patients every 2 weeks at 0.01 to 10 mg/kg. About 42% of patients had received prior checkpoint inhibitor therapy.

J lost 2 bases, V lost 1 base, and 7 bases had no gene match. Germline V gives CDR1 SGHNT, CDR2 YYREEE (reference sequence). This CDR3 contains 16 residues. Blood sampling was done at baseline, cycle 4 day 1, and cycle 7 day 1. The assay was immunoSEQ multiplex PCR, and TCRdb's table has in-frame clones only and misses some. This table has fewer than 95,000 clones, more than 85% appearing once. The chain employs TRBV5-4 and TRBJ2-7, with 9 positions matching TRBD2. The sequences come from CD4+ or CD8+ T cells sorted from blood, collected in a trial of the OX40 agonist ivuxolimab. The TCR originated in an adult with an advanced solid tumor such as melanoma, head and neck, liver or kidney cancer. CDR3 loop: CASSLQGLASTYEQYF. The CDR3 DNA sequence: TGTGCCAGCAGCTTGCAAGGACTAGCGTCAACCTACGAGCAGTACTTC. The variable domain in full, completed from reference TRBV5-4 and TRBJ2-7, reads ETGVTQSPTHLIKTRGQQVTLRCSSQSGHNTVSWYQQALGQGPQFIFQYYREEENGRGNFPPRFSGLQFPNYSSELNVNALELDDSALYLCASSLQGLASTYEQYFGPGTRLTVT.